This record looks at one T cell receptor (beta chain) sequence and its context. Its antigen remains unknown. V lost 1 base to trimming and J lost 4 bases; unmatched junction nucleotides: 4. Per the germline V gene, CDR1 is MNHEY and CDR2 is SMNVEV (reference sequence). The CDR3 sequence is 15 residues long. Some clones are missing from TCRdb's copy, which holds only in-frame ones; the method was immunoSEQ multiplex PCR. The sample holds about 180,000 clones, about 90% seen once. This record comes from a study of T cell responses to AZD1222 COVID-19 vaccine. Whole-study results and caveats: Clonal diversity may have been underestimated in mostly white British donors.

This chain joins TRBV27 and TRBJ1-2; 9 bases are shared with TRBD1. Source: peripheral blood, taken on day 0 of AZD1222 vaccination. This sequence was found in an adult in good health. CDR3 loop: CASSLFGQGFYGYTF. CDR3 DNA sequence: TGTGCCAGCAGTTTATTCGGACAGGGGTTCTATGGCTACACCTTC.